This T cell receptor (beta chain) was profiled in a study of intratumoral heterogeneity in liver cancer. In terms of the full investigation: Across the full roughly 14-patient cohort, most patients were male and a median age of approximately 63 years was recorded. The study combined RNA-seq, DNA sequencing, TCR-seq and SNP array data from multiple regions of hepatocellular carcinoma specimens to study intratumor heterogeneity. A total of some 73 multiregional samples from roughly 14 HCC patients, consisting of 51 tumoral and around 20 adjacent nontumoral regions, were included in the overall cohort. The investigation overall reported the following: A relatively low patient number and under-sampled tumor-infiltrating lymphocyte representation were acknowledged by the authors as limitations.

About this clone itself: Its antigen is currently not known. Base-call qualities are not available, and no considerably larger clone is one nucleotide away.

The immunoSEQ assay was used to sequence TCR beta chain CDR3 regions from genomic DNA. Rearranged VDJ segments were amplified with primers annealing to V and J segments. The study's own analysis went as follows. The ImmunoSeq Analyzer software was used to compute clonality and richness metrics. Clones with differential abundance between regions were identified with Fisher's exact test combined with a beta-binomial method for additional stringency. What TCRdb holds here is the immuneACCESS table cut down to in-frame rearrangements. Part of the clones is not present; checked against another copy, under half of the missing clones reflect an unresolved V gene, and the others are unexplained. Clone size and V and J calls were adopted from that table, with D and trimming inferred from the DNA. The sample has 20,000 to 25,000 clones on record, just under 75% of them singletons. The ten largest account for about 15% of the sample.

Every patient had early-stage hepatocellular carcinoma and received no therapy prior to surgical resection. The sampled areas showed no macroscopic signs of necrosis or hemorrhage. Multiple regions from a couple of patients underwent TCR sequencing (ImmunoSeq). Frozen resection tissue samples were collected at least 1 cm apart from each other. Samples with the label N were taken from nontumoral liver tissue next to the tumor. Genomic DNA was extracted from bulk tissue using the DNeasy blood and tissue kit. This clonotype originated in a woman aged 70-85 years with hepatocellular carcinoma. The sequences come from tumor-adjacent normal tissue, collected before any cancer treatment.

The CDR3 corresponds to CASRDTSGTDTQYF. DNA sequence: TGTGCCAGCAGGGATACTAGCGGCACAGATACGCAGTATTTT. The chain is encoded by TRBV5-4 joined to TRBJ2-3; TRBD2 aligns with 7 central bases. Germline trimming amounts to 5 bases on V and 1 base on J, with 4 as the count of junction bases outside the gene matches. Per the germline V gene (reference sequence), SGHNT is the CDR1 and YYREEE is the CDR2. CDR3 length: 14 amino acids, cysteine to phenylalanine. Just CDR3 DNA is preserved here, 42 bases in frame from base 1.